Each of the 8 T cell receptor beta chains below was sequenced from the same sample in a study of T cells in Graves' hyperthyroidism and ophthalmopathy (dated 2019 in TCRdb). Library preparation was by multiplex PCR. Instrument on record: Illumina HiSeq 2000. The TCR beta CDR3 regions were amplified from the RNA transcripts. The TCR CDR3 was subjected to a first round of RT-PCR using the HTBI primer set and the Qiagen OneStep RT-PCR kit. TCRdb cleaned the public reads at Q25 with fastp, built clones with MiXCR and kept in-frame beta chains. Rows are unified per CDR3 protein, each entry keeping the most common DNA and genes. The sample contains about 640,000 distinct CDR3 sequences, roughly 15% of them found a single time. 12% of the sample is taken by the ten largest. The specimen was blood. These receptors came from a woman aged 45 to 65 with Graves' ophthalmopathy.

This clonotype was detected a few times. The chain has TRBV28 and TRBJ2-7; D is ambiguous. The V gene's germline CDR1 is MDHEN and CDR2 SYDVKM. This CDR3 contains 15 residues. Trimming took 5 bases from V and 0 from J, leaving 14 bases between them. In DNA, the CDR3 is TGTGCCAGCAGTCTGTGGGCTGCTAACTCCTACGAGCAGTACTTC. Protein: CASSLWAANSYEQYF.

This clonotype was recorded many times. This rearrangement joins TRBV6-2 or TRBV6-3 to TRBJ2-7; D ambiguous. Trimming stripped 2 bases from V and 3 bases from J, with 8 bases between. The CDR3 runs 13 residues. Germline V gives CDR1 MNHEY, CDR2 SVGEGT. CDR3 loop: CASSYRSLYEQYF. CDR3 DNA sequence: TGTGCCAGCAGTTACAGATCTCTCTACGAGCAGTACTTC.

In its sample, this clonotype was seen many times. Here the CDR3 DNA reads TGTGCCTGGAGTGTAGGGGACGGTTACTACACCTTC. Translating gives CAWSVGDGYYTF. This rearrangement joins TRBV30 to TRBJ1-2; D is possibly TRBD1 (5 bases). The ends were cut back, 0 bases at V and 10 bases at J, with 12 bases in the middle. The germline CDR1 and CDR2 sequences are GTSNPN and SVGIG (reference sequence). This CDR3 comprises 12 residues.

In its sample, this clonotype was seen many times. The rearrangement joins TRBV30 to TRBJ1-1, with D maybe TRBD1 (5 bases). Between the trimmed V and J ends, which lost 1 base and 8 bases, there was a span of 23 bases. This CDR3 has 16 residues. In germline, CDR1 is GTSNPN, CDR2 SVGIG (reference sequence). CDR3 DNA sequence: TGTGCCTGGAGTGGGGAAGATAGGGTTGGGGGATGGGAAGCTTTCTTT. Protein sequence: CAWSGEDRVGGWEAFF.

The gene calls are TRBV6-6 and TRBJ1-2; D may be TRBD1 (5 bases). Looked up from germline, CDR1 is MNHNY and CDR2 is SVGAGI (reference sequence). CDR3 length: 14 residues. The V and J ends lost 1 base and 6 bases respectively, with 12 bases between them. DNA of the CDR3: TGTGCCAGCAGTTACTACGGGGGATCGGATGGCTACACCTTC. This sequence encodes CASSYYGGSDGYTF.

The J gene is TRBJ1-5, the V gene TRBV19; D might be TRBD1 (6 bases). Trimming took 7 bases from V and 6 from J, leaving 19 bases between them. Germline lookup yields CDR1 LNHDA and CDR2 SQIVND (reference sequence). This CDR3 spans 15 amino acids. In DNA form, the CDR3 reads TGTGCCAGTACGGTATCGGGGGCGCGGGTTCAGCCCCAGCATTTT. This sequence encodes CASTVSGARVQPQHF.

This clonotype was counted ten times or more. The gene calls are TRBV5-6 and TRBJ1-2; D gene unclear. Trimming stripped 0 bases from V and 1 base from J, with 7 bases between. Germline CDR1 reads SGHDT; CDR2 reads YYEEEE. The CDR3 spans 14 residues. The chain's CDR3 is CASSLDVSNYGYTF. The DNA of the CDR3 is TGTGCCAGCAGCTTGGATGTCAGTAACTATGGCTACACCTTC.

This clonotype has a count of ten or more. The rearrangement uses TRBV13 and TRBJ1-1, with D tentatively TRBD1 (5 bases). Trimming shortened V by 8 bases and J by 4 bases, and 20 bases separated the two germline ends. The CDR3 extends over 15 amino acids. CDR1 is PRHDT, CDR2 FYEKMQ, per germline (reference sequence). The chain's CDR3 is CASDVRGRSVTEAFF. Here the CDR3 DNA reads TGTGCCAGCGACGTTAGGGGAAGGAGTGTCACTGAAGCTTTCTTT.